The TCR beta chain described here comes from a study of shared clonotypes between healthy human individuals. Study background: A donor's plate count was three for CD4 naive and three for CD4 memory; CD8 naive had two and CD8 memory one.

Study conclusions and caveats: Sharing across a few donors was seen in roughly 5% of naive CD4 clonotypes.

Sequencing was performed with immunoSEQ multiplex PCR; in TCRdb, only in-frame clones are kept and a portion is missing. Among about 960,000 clones listed, over 75% were seen once. This clone was picked up many times. Its cognate antigen is unknown. This sample includes further DNA sequences coding for the same CDR3. The CDR3 is made up of 14 amino acids. Germline-derived CDR1 and CDR2 are MNHEY and SMNVEV (reference sequence). Deletions cut 4 bases from V and 0 bases from J, with 7 bases between. The V call is TRBV27, the J call TRBJ1-5; D is uncertain. Sequenced input: memory CD4+ T cells sorted from blood. Subset given: CD45RA-negative fraction. The source is a man between 18 and 35 years old in good health. In DNA form, the CDR3 reads TGTGCCAGCAGTTCGGACCGTAGCAATCAGCCCCAGCATTTT. Protein product: CASSSDRSNQPQHF.